The rows below give T cell receptor beta chains drawn from one sample of a study of beta chain features in type 1 diabetes. Libraries were prepared by immunoSEQ multiplex PCR; TCRdb keeps only in-frame clonotypes and omits some of them. Here the sample spans under 250,000 clones, 11% to 15% being singletons. The sequenced material came from naive CD4+ T cells from blood. The receptor set was obtained from a woman aged 40 to 49 in good health. CDR3s include the opening cysteine and the closing phenylalanine or tryptophan. Each record gives: V gene, J gene, CDR3 protein.

>TRBV27|TRBJ2-7
CASSSRGVGFSYEQYF
>TRBV18|TRBJ1-2
CASSAGDGSNYGYTF
>TRBV18|TRBJ2-1
CASSPSTGYNNEQFF
>TRBV13|TRBJ2-3
CASNGQGTDTQYF
>TRBV6-6|TRBJ1-5
CASIQDGNQPQHF
>TRBV6-6|TRBJ2-2
CASRTDRGRNTGELFF
>TRBV11-2|TRBJ2-5
CASSLDREIPPVYF
>TRBV29-1|TRBJ1-2
CSVPNRGLGYTF
>TRBV9|TRBJ2-5
CASSVAGYQGETQYF
>TRBV19|TRBJ2-7
CASKSRGGYEQYF
>TRBV4-2|TRBJ2-7
CASSQEAGGRSYEQYF
>TRBV7-2|TRBJ1-6
CASRPGDRFASPLHF
>TRBV7-6|TRBJ2-1
CASSLGTGLSYNEQFF
>TRBV7-2|TRBJ1-6
CASSLGQVRNSPLHF
>TRBV4-3|TRBJ1-2
CASSQRAGGSYGYTF
>TRBV18|TRBJ2-7
CASSPPGTGSGEQYF
>TRBV12-5|TRBJ1-5
CASATTGNQPQHF
>TRBV25-1|TRBJ1-1
CASSEKRSAEAFF
>TRBV6-6|TRBJ1-4
CASSYRVGEKLFF
>TRBV7-9|TRBJ1-1
CASSPMISQAEAFF
>TRBV2|TRBJ2-3
CASRPAGIGADTQYF
>TRBV7-2|TRBJ1-6
CASSRTTGWNNSPLHF
>TRBV7-2|TRBJ2-7
CASSPLGQVGSYEQYF